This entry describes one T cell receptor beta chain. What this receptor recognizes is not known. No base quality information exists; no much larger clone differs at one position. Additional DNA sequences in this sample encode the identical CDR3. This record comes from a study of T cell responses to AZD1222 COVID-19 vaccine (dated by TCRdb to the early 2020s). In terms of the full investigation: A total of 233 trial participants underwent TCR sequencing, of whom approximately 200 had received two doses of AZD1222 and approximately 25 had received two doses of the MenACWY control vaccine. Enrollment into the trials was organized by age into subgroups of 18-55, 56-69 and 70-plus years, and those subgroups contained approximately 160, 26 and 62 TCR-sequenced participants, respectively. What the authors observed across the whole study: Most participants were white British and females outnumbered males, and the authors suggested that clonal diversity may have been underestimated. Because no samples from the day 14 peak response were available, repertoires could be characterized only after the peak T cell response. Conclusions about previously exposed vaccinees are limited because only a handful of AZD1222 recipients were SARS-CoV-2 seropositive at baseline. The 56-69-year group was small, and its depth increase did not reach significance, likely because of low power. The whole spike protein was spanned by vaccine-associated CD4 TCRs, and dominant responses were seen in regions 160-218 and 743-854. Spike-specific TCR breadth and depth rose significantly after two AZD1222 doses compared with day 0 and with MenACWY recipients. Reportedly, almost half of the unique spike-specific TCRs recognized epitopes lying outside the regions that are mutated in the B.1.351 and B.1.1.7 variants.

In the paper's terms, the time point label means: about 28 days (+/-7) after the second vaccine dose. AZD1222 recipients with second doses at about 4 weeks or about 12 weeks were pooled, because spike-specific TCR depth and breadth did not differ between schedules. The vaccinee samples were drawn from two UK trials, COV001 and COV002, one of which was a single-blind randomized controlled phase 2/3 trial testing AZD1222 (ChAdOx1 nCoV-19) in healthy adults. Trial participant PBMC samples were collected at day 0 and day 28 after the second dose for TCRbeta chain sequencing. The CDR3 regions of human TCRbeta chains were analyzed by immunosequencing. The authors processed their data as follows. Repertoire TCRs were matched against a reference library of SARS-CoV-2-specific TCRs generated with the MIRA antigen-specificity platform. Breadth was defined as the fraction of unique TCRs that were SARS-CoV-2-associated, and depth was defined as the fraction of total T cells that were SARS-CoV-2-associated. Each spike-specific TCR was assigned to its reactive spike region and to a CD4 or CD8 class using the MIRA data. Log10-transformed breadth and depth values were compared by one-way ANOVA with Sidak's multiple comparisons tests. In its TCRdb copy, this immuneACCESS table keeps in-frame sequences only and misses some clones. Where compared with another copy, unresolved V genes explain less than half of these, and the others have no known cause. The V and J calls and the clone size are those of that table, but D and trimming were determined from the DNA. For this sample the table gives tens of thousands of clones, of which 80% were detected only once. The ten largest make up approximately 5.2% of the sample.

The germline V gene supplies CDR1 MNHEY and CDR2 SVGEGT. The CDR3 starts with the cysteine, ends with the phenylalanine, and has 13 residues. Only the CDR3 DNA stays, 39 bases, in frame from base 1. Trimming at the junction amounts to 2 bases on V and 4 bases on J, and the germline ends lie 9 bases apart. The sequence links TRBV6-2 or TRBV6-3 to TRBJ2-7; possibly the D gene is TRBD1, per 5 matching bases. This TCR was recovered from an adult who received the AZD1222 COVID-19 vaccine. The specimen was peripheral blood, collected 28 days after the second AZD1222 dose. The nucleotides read TGTGCCAGCAGTTACGGCAGGGCATACGAGCAGTACTTC. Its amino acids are CASSYGRAYEQYF.